Here is one T cell receptor (beta chain) with its context. Researchers ran the PCR with 60 Vbeta and 13 Jbeta primers. Here immunoSEQ multiplex PCR was the method, and the copy in TCRdb shows in-frame clones only, minus some. The table has over 150,000 clones, about four fifths seen once. This entry comes from a study of cytomegalovirus exposure and HLA in healthy donors. CDR1 is KGHSH and CDR2 is LQKENI in the germline V gene. J was trimmed by 1 base and V by 4 bases; bases with no gene match: 13. The CDR3 runs 18 residues. This chain joins TRBV18 and TRBJ1-1; 9 bases map to TRBD1. The receptor was derived from a young man in good health and CMV-seropositive. The sequenced sample consisted of PBMCs. The CDR3 DNA reads TGTGCCAGCTCACGATTCAATACAGGGGGCGTGGGGAACACTGAAGCTTTCTTT. It translates to CASSRFNTGGVGNTEAFF.